This T cell receptor beta chain was identified during a study of T cell repertoires in cytomegalovirus infection. Study-wide results and caveats: What dominated the ex vivo response were HLA-C-restricted CMV-specific TCR beta clonotypes.

Trimming stripped 9 bases from V and 0 bases from J, with 4 bases between. Germline V gives CDR1 LNHDA, CDR2 SQIVND (reference sequence). The CDR3 totals 11 residues. TCRdb independently ran MiXCR on the reads; one entry per CDR3 protein. The table records a few hundred thousand distinct CDR3 sequences, roughly a fifth of them present only once. This clonotype was observed a few times. Its antigen is unknown. The material sequenced was cultured PBMCs, taken from culture after CMV antigen stimulation. The gene calls are TRBV19 and TRBJ2-3; unclear D gene. The TCR was taken from a human donor in good health (CMV status not recorded). Some clones in this sample may be carry-over from other donors' samples. CDR3: CASGSTDTQYF. CDR3 bases: TGTGCCAGCGGGAGCACAGATACGCAGTATTTT.